Sequencing of this T cell receptor beta chain was carried out in a study of blood T cell repertoires in COVID-19. The V gene's germline CDR1 is MDHEN and CDR2 SYDVKM. CDR3 size: 15 residues. V lost 5 bases and J lost 2, with 14 bases in between. Only in-frame clones appear in the TCRdb table, and some are missing; sequencing was by immunoSEQ multiplex PCR. The sample lists over 200,000 clones; approximately 87% were seen once. The sequenced sample consisted of peripheral blood. This clonotype originated in a woman aged 70-85 years with active or convalescent COVID-19. The rearrangement links TRBV28 to TRBJ2-3; possible D gene TRBD2, 6 bases. DNA for the CDR3: TGTGCCAGCAGTCTCGCCGGGACTTACACAGATACGCAGTATTTT. Its translation is CASSLAGTYTDTQYF. The entire variable domain, with the rest obtained from reference TRBV28 and TRBJ2-3, is as follows: DVKVTQSSRYLVKRTGEKVFLECVQDMDHENMFWYRQDPGLGLRLIYFSYDVKMKEKGDIPEGYSVSREKKERFSLILESASTNQTSMYLCASSLAGTYTDTQYFGPGTRLTVL.